The 11 T cell receptor beta chains in this list originate from one sample, sequenced in a study of Ad26.COV2.S vaccination and SARS-CoV-2 variants. Generated by immunoSEQ multiplex PCR, the TCRdb table keeps only in-frame clones and is missing some. The repertoire has approximately 90,000 clones, about four fifths of them found once; the top ten carry about 15%. The sample in question was peripheral blood, obtained after recovery from COVID-19. The receptors come from a human donor who had recovered from COVID-19.

This chain joins TRBV24-1 and TRBJ2-1; 11 nucleotides line up with TRBD1. V gave up 0 bases and J gave up 6 bases; unmatched junction bases: 12. Germline V gene sequence: CDR1 KGHDR, CDR2 SFDVKD. This CDR3 is built from 19 residues. CDR3 residues: CATSDLGQGAGGGSNEQFF. CDR3 nucleotides: TGTGCCACCAGTGATTTGGGACAGGGGGCGGGAGGCGGATCCAATGAGCAGTTCTTC.

The J gene is TRBJ1-6, the V gene TRBV6-1, with a weak D call TRBD1 (5 bases). CDR3 length: 17 amino acids. From germline, CDR1 is MNHNS and CDR2 SASEGT. With 4 bases removed from V and 0 bases from J, the gap between germline ends came to 13 bases. The CDR3 coding sequence is TGTGCCAGCAGTGGGGGCGCGGCGAGCTCCTATAATTCACCCCTCCACTTT. As protein: CASSGGAASSYNSPLHF.

This sequence joins TRBV20-1 and TRBJ2-1; D not certain. V was cut by 4 bases and J by 8 bases, with 9 bases left in between. Germline V CDR1 and CDR2: DFQATT, SNEGSKA (reference sequence). This CDR3 has 11 residues. The CDR3 sequence is CSATYQDEQFF. For the CDR3, the DNA is TGCAGTGCTACGTACCAGGATGAGCAGTTCTTC.

The CDR3 sequence: CASSSDYQRDTGSYNEQFF. The DNA of the CDR3 is TGTGCCAGCAGCTCGGACTATCAACGAGACACAGGGTCCTACAATGAGCAGTTCTTC. The chain couples TRBV28 to TRBJ2-1; D may correspond to TRBD1 or TRBD2 (6 bases each). The germline V and J ends were trimmed by 6 bases and 1 base, with 25 bases remaining between them. The CDR3 contains 19 residues. Germline V gives CDR1 MDHEN, CDR2 SYDVKM.

The chain carries TRBV6-5 and TRBJ2-7; D not certain. Germline CDR1 MNHEY, CDR2 SVGAGI. The CDR3 totals 10 residues. V dropped 7 bases and J dropped 3 bases, with 4 bases sitting between them. CDR3 loop: CASTDYEQYF. In nucleotides, the CDR3 is TGTGCCAGCACGGACTACGAGCAGTACTTC.

J is TRBJ2-7 and V is TRBV12-3 or TRBV12-4, with D possibly TRBD1 on 5 matching bases. The ends were cut back, 6 bases at V and 6 bases at J, with 15 bases in the middle. The CDR3 runs to 13 residues. CDR3 bases: TGTGCCAGCAGAATCCAGGGTTTTAGCGAGCAGTACTTC. It translates to CASRIQGFSEQYF.

V is TRBV13 and J is TRBJ2-7; 9 bases align to TRBD2. Germline lookup yields CDR1 PRHDT and CDR2 FYEKMQ (reference sequence). This CDR3 spans 15 amino acids. V gave up 5 bases and J gave up 9 bases; unmatched junction bases: 14. CDR3 DNA sequence: TGTGCCAGCAGCATGACCGGGACTAGCCGGTATGGGCAGTACTTC. Protein product: CASSMTGTSRYGQYF.

The J gene is TRBJ2-7, the V gene TRBV7-9, with 16 positions matching TRBD2. The V and J ends lost 3 bases and 4 bases, in that order; junction bases with no gene match: 0. Germline lookup yields CDR1 SEHNR and CDR2 FQNEAQ (reference sequence). The CDR3 is 15 residues long. This chain's CDR3 is CASSLGLAGGYEQYF. The CDR3 DNA is TGTGCCAGCAGCTTGGGACTAGCGGGAGGGTACGAGCAGTACTTC.

The rearrangement uses TRBV24-1 and TRBJ2-7, with D possibly being TRBD2 (5 bases). The CDR3 runs 9 residues. Germline CDR1 reads KGHDR; CDR2 reads SFDVKD. The CDR3 nucleotides read TGTACCGACCCGGGGGAGCAGTACTTC. It yields the protein CTDPGEQYF.

CDR3: CASSPTGFEQFF. The DNA of the CDR3 is TGTGCCAGCAGTCCCACAGGGTTTGAGCAGTTCTTC. The chain links TRBV28 to TRBJ2-1; tentative D call: TRBD1 (6 bases). Germline values: CDR1 MDHEN, CDR2 SYDVKM. Trimming removed 5 bases from V and 9 bases from J, with 11 bases in between. This CDR3 is built from 12 residues.

The chain is built from TRBV6-2 or TRBV6-3 and TRBJ2-1; no clear D gene. V lost 2 bases and J lost 8, with 19 bases in between. There are 16 residues in the CDR3. Germline V gene data show CDR1 as MNHEY and CDR2 as SVGEGT. CDR3 amino acids: CASSYGWGSRKDEQFF. In DNA, the CDR3 is TGTGCCAGCAGTTACGGCTGGGGTAGCCGGAAAGATGAGCAGTTCTTC.